These 24 T cell receptor beta chains share one sample of origin, sequenced in a study of T cells expressing NK-cell markers (dated by TCRdb to about 2020). The library was produced with 5' RACE. For sequencing, an Illumina HiSeq 2000 was employed. TCRdb reprocessed the reads; each CDR3 protein sequence makes one entry, and DNA is unavailable. This sample's records show some 410,000 distinct CDR3 sequences. Together, the top ten hold 7.3% of the sample. The material sequenced was blood T cells: a sorted CD56 or NKG2C T cell subset, CD4+ or CD8+ T cells, or bulk PBMC T cells (not recorded which). The receptor source for this set is a woman aged 18 to 75 in good health.

V usage is TRBV7-6 and J usage is TRBJ2-3; the D call of TRBD2 rests on TCRdb alone, since no DNA is present to check it. CDR3 length: 17 amino acids. Germline V gene sequence: CDR1 SGHVS, CDR2 FNYEAQ. The CDR3: CASSNPGESGRAMDLHF.

CDR3 amino acids: CASSLVGSGGPRETQYF. This sequence joins TRBV11-2 and TRBJ2-5; TCRdb's D call of TRBD2 is untestable without DNA. Germline V lookup: CDR1 SGHAT, CDR2 FQNNGV. This CDR3 has 17 amino acids.

The chain couples TRBV30 to TRBJ2-3; TCRdb calls TRBD2, which cannot be checked without DNA. Germline V gives CDR1 GTSNPN, CDR2 SVGIG (reference sequence). CDR3 length equals 15 residues. The CDR3 is CAWRGLAGRLDTQYF.

Here the CDR3 reads CASSYDGADSGNTIYF. V gene TRBV6-5 combines with J gene TRBJ1-3; without DNA, the TCRdb call of TRBD1 cannot be checked. The CDR3 has 16 residues. Germline values: CDR1 MNHEY, CDR2 SVGAGI.

This chain links TRBV19 with TRBJ1-1; TCRdb picks TRBD1, but there is no DNA to check that call. Germline V gene sequence: CDR1 LNHDA, CDR2 SQIVND (reference sequence). The CDR3 length is 14 residues. The CDR3 region is CATTKGPGNTEAFF.

The V and J genes are TRBV12-3 or TRBV12-4 and TRBJ1-4. CDR3 length: 15 residues. CDR3 amino acids: CASSQIGATNEKLFF.

The chain recombines TRBV20-1 with TRBJ2-1; the TCRdb D gene call, TRBD2, has no DNA to confirm it. The CDR3 is 12 amino acids. In germline, CDR1 is DFQATT, CDR2 SNEGSKA (reference sequence). The CDR3 region is CSGLAGNNEQFF.

The chain is built from TRBV3-1 and TRBJ2-1; TCRdb selects TRBD2, and the lack of DNA leaves this call unchecked. The CDR3 has 16 amino acids. Germline V lookup: CDR1 LGHDT, CDR2 YNNKEL (reference sequence). The CDR3 sequence is CASSLRASGAYNEQFF.

The V gene is TRBV10-3, the J gene TRBJ1-6; TCRdb's D gene call, TRBD1, goes unchecked for lack of DNA. The CDR3 spans 15 residues. The V gene's germline CDR1 is ENHRY and CDR2 SYGVKD. CDR3 protein: CAIRGQLGDNSPLHF.

This chain uses TRBV20-1 with TRBJ2-1. This CDR3 has 15 residues. In germline, CDR1 is DFQATT, CDR2 SNEGSKA (reference sequence). CDR3 sequence reads: CSARFFRRDYNEQFF.

This sequence joins TRBV7-9 and TRBJ2-2; TCRdb names TRBD2, which stays unverified in the absence of DNA. The CDR3 has 14 residues. The germline V gene has CDR1 SEHNR and CDR2 FQNEAQ (reference sequence). CDR3 in amino acids: CASSLSLPTGELFF.

This sequence joins TRBV6-5 and TRBJ2-1; as DNA is missing, the TRBD1 call by TCRdb cannot be tested. The germline V gene encodes CDR1 MNHEY and CDR2 SVGAGI. The CDR3 is 15 amino acids. CDR3: CASSYSTGEMNEQFF.

This chain connects TRBV4-1 to TRBJ1-3; as DNA is missing, the TRBD1 call by TCRdb cannot be tested. The CDR3 loop spans 20 amino acids. The germline gives CDR1 MGHRA, CDR2 YSYEKL. The CDR3 loop is CASSHAGQGSPLRIRNTIYF.

The chain combines TRBV11-2 with TRBJ2-1; with no DNA, the TCRdb D assignment of TRBD2 cannot be verified. The CDR3 extends over 19 amino acids. CDR1 is SGHAT and CDR2 is FQNNGV in the germline V gene. CDR3 amino acids: CASSFYPLSLAGEGNEQFF.

The chain uses TRBV20-1 and TRBJ2-1; TCRdb names TRBD2, which stays unverified in the absence of DNA. The CDR3 is 14 residues long. From germline, CDR1 is DFQATT and CDR2 SNEGSKA (reference sequence). CDR3 sequence reads: CSAALAGGPNEQFF.

The J gene is TRBJ2-3, the V gene TRBV5-1; TCRdb indicates TRBD2, and absent DNA this call remains unverified. This CDR3 contains 17 residues. Per the germline V gene, CDR1 is SGHRS and CDR2 is YFSETQ. The CDR3 is CACAAQWPSTSTDTQYF.

The chain has TRBV6-2 or TRBV6-3 and TRBJ2-2; the TCRdb call, TRBD2, lacks DNA for checking. This CDR3 region has 15 residues. Germline-derived CDR1 and CDR2 are MNHEY and SVGEGT. The CDR3: CASSFPGLAIGELFF.

The V and J genes are TRBV29-1 and TRBJ2-1. Germline V lookup: CDR1 SQVTM, CDR2 ANQGSEA. The CDR3 runs 16 residues. CDR3 residues: CSVEEAGHSSYNEQFF.

This chain joins TRBV20-1 and TRBJ2-2; absent DNA, TCRdb's TRBD2 call cannot be checked. The germline V gene encodes CDR1 DFQATT and CDR2 SNEGSKA (reference sequence). There are 17 residues in the CDR3. CDR3 residues: CSATVPGLAVYTGELFF.

V and J are TRBV25-1 and TRBJ2-3. The CDR3 contains 15 residues. The germline V gene has CDR1 MGHDK and CDR2 SYGVNS. Here the CDR3 reads CASSAWGTSTDTQYF.

This chain links TRBV27 with TRBJ1-5; the D gene TCRdb calls, TRBD1, cannot be checked with no DNA. The CDR3 spans 17 residues. From germline, CDR1 is MNHEY and CDR2 SMNVEV (reference sequence). The CDR3: CASSLGWDEYSNQPQHF.

This CDR3 is CASSTNPGLITDTQYF. The chain combines TRBV7-8 with TRBJ2-3; with no DNA, the TCRdb D assignment of TRBD2 cannot be verified. Per the germline V gene, CDR1 is SGHVS and CDR2 is FQNEAQ. This CDR3 has 16 amino acids.

The chain couples TRBV6-2 or TRBV6-3 to TRBJ1-6; the TCRdb D gene call, TRBD1, has no DNA to confirm it. This CDR3 contains 13 residues. Germline V CDR1 and CDR2: MNHEY, SVGEGT. The CDR3 sequence: CASEDRANSPLHF.

The chain has TRBV3-1 and TRBJ1-1; TCRdb indicates TRBD1, and absent DNA this call remains unverified. CDR1 and CDR2 from the germline V gene are LGHDT and YNNKEL (reference sequence). CDR3 length: 13 amino acids. The CDR3 is CASSQDRGTEAFF. Full variable domain (remainder filled in from reference TRBV3-1 and TRBJ1-1): DTAVSQTPKYLVTQMGNDKSIKCEQNLGHDTMYWYKQDSKKFLKIMFSYNNKELIINETVPNRFSPKSPDKAHLNLHINSLELGDSAVYFCASSQDRGTEAFFGQGTRLTVV.